This T cell receptor (beta chain) was recovered during a study of CXCR3-negative and CXCR3-positive naive CD8 T cells. Points from the study as a whole: Relative to CXCR3-negative naive cells, CXCR3-positive naive cells had more hydrophobic TRB CDR3s. Each naive subset displayed comparably high diversity, whereas memory CD8+ cells displayed much lower diversity.

About this clonotype itself: Its specificity is unknown.

Researchers prepared the TRB cDNA libraries using 5' RACE with UMI labels. TCRdb derives one entry per CDR3 protein from the 5' RACE reads, leaving out DNA. In total, the table holds 120,000 to 150,000 distinct CDR3 sequences. The sample comprised naive CXCR3+ CD8+ T cells from blood. Described subset: CD45RO-CCR7+CD27+CD95- naive CD8+ T cells expressing CXCR3 (TNR3+). This TCR was recovered from a human donor in good health. Some clones in this sample may be carry-over from other donors' samples.

CDR3 protein: CASSSSSGKIPNEQFF. This chain uses TRBV12-3 or TRBV12-4 with TRBJ2-1; TCRdb's D gene call, TRBD2, goes unchecked for lack of DNA. This CDR3 has 16 amino acids.